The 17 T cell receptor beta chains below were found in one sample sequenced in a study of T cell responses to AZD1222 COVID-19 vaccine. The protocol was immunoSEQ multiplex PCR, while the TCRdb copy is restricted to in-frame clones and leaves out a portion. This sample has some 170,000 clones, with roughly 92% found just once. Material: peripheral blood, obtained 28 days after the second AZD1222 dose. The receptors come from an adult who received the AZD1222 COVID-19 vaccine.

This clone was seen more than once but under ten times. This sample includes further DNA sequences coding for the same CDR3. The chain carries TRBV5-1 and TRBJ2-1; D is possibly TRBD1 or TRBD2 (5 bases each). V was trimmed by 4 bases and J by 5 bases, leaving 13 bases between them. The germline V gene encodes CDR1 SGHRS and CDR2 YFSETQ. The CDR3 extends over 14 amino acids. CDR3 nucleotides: TGCGCCAGCAGCACCACGGGACCCCACAATGAGCAGTTCTTC. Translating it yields CASSTTGPHNEQFF.

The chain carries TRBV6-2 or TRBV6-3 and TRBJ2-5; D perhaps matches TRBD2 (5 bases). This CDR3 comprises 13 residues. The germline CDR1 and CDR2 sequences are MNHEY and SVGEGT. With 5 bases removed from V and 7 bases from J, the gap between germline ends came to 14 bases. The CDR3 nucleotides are TGTGCCAGCAGTCTTATGGGAGAAGGGACCCAGTACTTC. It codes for CASSLMGEGTQYF.

CDR3 sequence reads: CASSSKLAGENNEQFF. The CDR3 DNA is TGCGCCAGCAGCTCCAAACTAGCGGGAGAGAATAATGAGCAGTTCTTC. This chain uses TRBV5-1 with TRBJ2-1; TRBD2 matches at 11 bases. CDR1 and CDR2 (germline): SGHRS, YFSETQ. The V and J ends lost 3 bases and 7 bases, in that order; junction bases with no gene match: 9. The CDR3 length is 16 residues.

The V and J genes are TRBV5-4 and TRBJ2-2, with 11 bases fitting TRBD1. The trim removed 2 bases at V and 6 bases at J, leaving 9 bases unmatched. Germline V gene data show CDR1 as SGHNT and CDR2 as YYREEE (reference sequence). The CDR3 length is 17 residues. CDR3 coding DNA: TGTGCCAGCAGCTTACCTGGACAGGGGGCGGCCGCCGGGGAGCTGTTTTTT. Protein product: CASSLPGQGAAAGELFF.

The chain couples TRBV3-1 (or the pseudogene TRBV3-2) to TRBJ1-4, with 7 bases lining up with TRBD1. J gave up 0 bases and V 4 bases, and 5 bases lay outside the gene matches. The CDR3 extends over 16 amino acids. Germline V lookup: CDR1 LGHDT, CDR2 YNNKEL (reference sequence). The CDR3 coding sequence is TGTGCCAGCAGCCCCGGACAGGTAGCAACTAATGAAAAACTGTTTTTT. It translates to CASSPGQVATNEKLFF.

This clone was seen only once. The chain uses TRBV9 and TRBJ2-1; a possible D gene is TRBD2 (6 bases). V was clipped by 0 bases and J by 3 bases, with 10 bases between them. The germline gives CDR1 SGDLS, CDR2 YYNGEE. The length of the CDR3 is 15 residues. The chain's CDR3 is CASSVEGGVYNEQFF. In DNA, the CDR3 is TGTGCCAGCAGCGTAGAGGGAGGAGTCTACAATGAGCAGTTCTTC.

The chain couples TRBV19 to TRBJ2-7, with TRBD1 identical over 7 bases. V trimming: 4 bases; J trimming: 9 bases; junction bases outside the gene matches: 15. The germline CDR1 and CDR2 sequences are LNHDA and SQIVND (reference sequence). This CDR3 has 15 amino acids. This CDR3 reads CASSTGQRAPTGQYF. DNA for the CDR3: TGTGCCAGTAGTACGGGACAGCGAGCCCCCACGGGGCAGTACTTC.

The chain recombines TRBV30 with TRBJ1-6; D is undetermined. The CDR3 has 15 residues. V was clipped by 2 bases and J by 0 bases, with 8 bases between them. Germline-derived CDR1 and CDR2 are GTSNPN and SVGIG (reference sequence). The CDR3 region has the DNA TGTGCCTGGAGTCCCTGGAGCTCCTATAATTCACCCCTCCACTTT. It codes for CAWSPWSSYNSPLHF.

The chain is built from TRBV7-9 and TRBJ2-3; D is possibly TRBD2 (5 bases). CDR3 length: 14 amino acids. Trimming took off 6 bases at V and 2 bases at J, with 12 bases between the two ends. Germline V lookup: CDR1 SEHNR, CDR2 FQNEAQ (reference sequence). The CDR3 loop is CASRSDSFTDTQYF. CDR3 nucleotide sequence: TGTGCCAGCAGATCGGACTCTTTCACAGATACGCAGTATTTT.

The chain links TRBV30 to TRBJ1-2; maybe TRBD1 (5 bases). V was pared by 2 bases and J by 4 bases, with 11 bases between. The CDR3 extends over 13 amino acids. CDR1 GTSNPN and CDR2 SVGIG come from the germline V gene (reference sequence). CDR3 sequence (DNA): TGTGCCTGGAGTAGGGGTGGGTTCTATGGCTACACCTTC. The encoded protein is CAWSRGGFYGYTF.

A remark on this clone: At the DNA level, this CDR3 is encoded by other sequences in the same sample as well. Written as DNA, the CDR3 is TGCAGCGTTGGGACAGGCTACAATGAGCAGTTCTTC. It specifies CSVGTGYNEQFF. The genes are TRBV29-1 and TRBJ2-1; 7 bases line up with TRBD1. Losses at the gene ends were 4 bases for V and 3 bases for J; bases not matched to a gene: 0. The CDR3 is 12 residues long. CDR1 is SQVTM and CDR2 is ANQGSEA in the germline V gene.

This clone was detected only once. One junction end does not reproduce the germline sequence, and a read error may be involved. In DNA form, the CDR3 reads TGTGCCAGCAGCTTTATGGAGCGGGGGGCCTACCATGAGCAGTTCTTC. Encoded protein: CASSFMERGAYHEQFF. The V call is TRBV7-9, the J call TRBJ2-1; 9 bases are a match to TRBD2. CDR3 length: 16 residues. Germline values: CDR1 SEHNR, CDR2 FQNEAQ (reference sequence).

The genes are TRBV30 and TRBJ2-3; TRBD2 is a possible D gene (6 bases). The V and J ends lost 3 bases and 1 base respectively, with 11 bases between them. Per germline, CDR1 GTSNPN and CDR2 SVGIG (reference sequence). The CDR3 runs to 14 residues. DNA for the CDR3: TGTGCCTGGAGCGGAGGGATTGGCACAGATACGCAGTATTTT. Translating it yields CAWSGGIGTDTQYF.

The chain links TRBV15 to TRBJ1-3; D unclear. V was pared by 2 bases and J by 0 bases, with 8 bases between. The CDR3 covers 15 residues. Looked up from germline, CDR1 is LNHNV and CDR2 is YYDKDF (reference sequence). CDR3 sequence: CATSRIAPSGNTIYF. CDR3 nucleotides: TGTGCCACCAGCAGAATCGCCCCCTCTGGAAACACCATATATTTT. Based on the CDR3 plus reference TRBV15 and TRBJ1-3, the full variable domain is DAMVIQNPRYQVTQFGKPVTLSCSQTLNHNVMYWYQQKSSQAPKLLFHYYDKDFNNEADTPDNFQSRRPNTSFCFLDIRSPGLGDTAMYLCATSRIAPSGNTIYFGEGSWLTVV.

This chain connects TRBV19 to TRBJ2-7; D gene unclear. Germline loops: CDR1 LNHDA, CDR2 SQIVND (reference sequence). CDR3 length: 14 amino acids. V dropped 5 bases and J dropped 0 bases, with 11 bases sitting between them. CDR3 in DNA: TGTGCCAGTAGTTCGTTCGGAAGCTCCTACGAGCAGTACTTC. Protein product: CASSSFGSSYEQYF. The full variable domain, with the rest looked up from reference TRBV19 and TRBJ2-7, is DGGITQSPKYLFRKEGQNVTLSCEQNLNHDAMYWYRQDPGQGLRLIYYSQIVNDFQKGDIAEGYSVSREKKESFPLTVTSAQKNPTAFYLCASSSFGSSYEQYFGPGTRLTVT.

CDR3: CASRMDKHGELFF. The DNA of the CDR3 is TGTGCCAGCAGAATGGACAAACACGGGGAGCTGTTTTTT. The rearrangement links TRBV6-5 to TRBJ2-2, with D perhaps matching TRBD1 (5 bases). V shed 6 bases and J shed 7 bases, with 12 bases lying between them. The CDR3 has 13 residues. Germline CDR1 MNHEY, CDR2 SVGAGI.

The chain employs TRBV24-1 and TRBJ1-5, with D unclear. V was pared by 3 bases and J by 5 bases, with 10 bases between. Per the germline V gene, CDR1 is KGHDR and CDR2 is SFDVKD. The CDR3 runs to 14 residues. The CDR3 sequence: CATSDKRTYQPQHF. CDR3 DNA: TGTGCCACCAGTGATAAACGGACGTATCAGCCCCAGCATTTT.